This entry lists 19 T cell receptor beta chains sequenced from one sample in a study of Tregs in tolerant kidney transplant recipients. The method was immunoSEQ multiplex PCR; TCRdb's version includes in-frame clones alone and lacks a portion of them. This table holds about 110,000 clones, nearly 90% found once. Sequences were derived from CD4+ T cells from blood, sampled before the transplant. The source of these receptors is a human donor who received a combined kidney and bone marrow transplant.

The chain carries TRBV5-1 and TRBJ2-3, with 16 bases identical to TRBD2. Germline V gene data show CDR1 as SGHRS and CDR2 as YFSETQ. This CDR3 is 17 amino acids long. Trimming removed 3 bases from V and 3 bases from J; junction bases left unmatched: 4. CDR3 loop: CASSSGTSGGATDTQYF. The DNA of the CDR3 is TGCGCCAGCAGCTCCGGGACTAGCGGGGGGGCAACAGATACGCAGTATTTT.

This clone showed up just once. V and J are TRBV7-2 and TRBJ2-5, with 7 nucleotides matching TRBD2. The trim removed 6 bases at V and 3 bases at J, leaving 4 bases unmatched. This CDR3 spans 13 amino acids. The germline V gene has CDR1 SGHTA and CDR2 FQGNSA. The CDR3 DNA reads TGTGCCAGCAGAAGCGGGGCCGAAGAGACCCAGTACTTC. Protein product: CASRSGAEETQYF.

This chain joins TRBV7-6 and TRBJ2-7; D perhaps matches TRBD1 (6 bases). The germline CDR1 and CDR2 sequences are SGHVS and FNYEAQ. The CDR3 runs to 16 residues. V was cut by 0 bases and J by 1 base, with 13 bases left in between. CDR3 in DNA: TGTGCCAGCAGCTTAGCGCTAAGGGACAAATCCTACGAGCAGTACTTC. The encoded protein is CASSLALRDKSYEQYF.

The chain joins TRBV2 to TRBJ2-7; 8 nucleotides align to TRBD1. Germline assignment: CDR1 SNHLY and CDR2 FYNNEI. CDR3 size: 14 residues. V gave up 7 bases and J gave up 3 bases; unmatched junction bases: 8. Here the CDR3 DNA reads TGTGCCAGCATCCGAGAAGACAGGGGCTACGAGCAGTACTTC. Its protein product is CASIREDRGYEQYF.

The J gene is TRBJ2-1, the V gene TRBV13; a weak D match, TRBD2 (5 bases). The germline CDR1 and CDR2 sequences are PRHDT and FYEKMQ (reference sequence). This CDR3 spans 12 amino acids. V was cut by 8 bases and J by 4 bases, with 9 bases left in between. The CDR3 DNA is TGTGCCAGCTCCCCGGGGTACAATGAGCAGTTCTTC. It codes for CASSPGYNEQFF.

V and J are TRBV5-4 and TRBJ2-7; possible D gene TRBD2, 7 bases. The V gene's germline CDR1 is SGHNT and CDR2 YYREEE (reference sequence). V shed 3 bases and J shed 5 bases, with 15 bases lying between them. The CDR3 is made up of 14 amino acids. CDR3 sequence reads: CASSSPWRGHEQYF. In DNA, the CDR3 is TGTGCCAGCAGCTCCCCTTGGCGGGGGCACGAGCAGTACTTC.

The chain carries TRBV4-1 and TRBJ2-4; D is ambiguous. The CDR3 runs to 17 residues. With 1 base removed from V and 0 bases from J, the gap between germline ends came to 13 bases. Per germline, CDR1 MGHRA and CDR2 YSYEKL. This chain's CDR3 is CASSQVVPRLAKNIQYF. CDR3 bases: TGCGCCAGCAGCCAAGTGGTCCCGCGGCTAGCCAAAAACATTCAGTACTTC.

The chain combines TRBV10-3 with TRBJ1-3, with 8 bases identical to TRBD1. The CDR3 totals 18 residues. Looked up from germline, CDR1 is ENHRY and CDR2 is SYGVKD. Trimming removed 11 bases from V and 3 bases from J; junction bases left unmatched: 21. The CDR3 DNA sequence: TGTGCCGCCAGGAACGAGGTCGGCCCAGGGGGCCATGGAAACACCATATATTTT. It codes for CAARNEVGPGGHGNTIYF.

This clone appeared a single time. The chain couples TRBV12-5 to TRBJ2-7; the match to TRBD1 covers 12 bases. Germline CDR1 and CDR2: LGHNT and FRNRAP. V was pared by 5 bases and J by 4 bases, with 12 bases of the junction left unmatched. The CDR3 contains 17 residues. The CDR3 here is CASGPIAGTGGPYEQYF. CDR3 DNA sequence: TGTGCTAGTGGTCCCATCGCCGGGACAGGGGGCCCGTACGAGCAGTACTTC.

The rearrangement joins TRBV5-4 to TRBJ2-1; 8 bases align to TRBD2. Germline V gives CDR1 SGHNT, CDR2 YYREEE (reference sequence). The CDR3 runs 15 residues. Trimming removed 0 bases from V and 8 bases from J; junction bases left unmatched: 7. This CDR3 reads CASSLVGLVGDEQFF. CDR3 nucleotide sequence: TGTGCCAGCAGCTTGGTGGGACTAGTGGGCGATGAGCAGTTCTTC.

The chain combines TRBV27 with TRBJ2-7, with 9 bases lining up with TRBD1. V shed 6 bases, J shed 6 bases, and the junction held 9 bases outside the gene matches. The V gene's germline CDR1 is MNHEY and CDR2 SMNVEV (reference sequence). The CDR3 contains 14 residues. CDR3 region: CASSRTGAFGEQYF. CDR3 in DNA: TGTGCCAGCAGCAGGACAGGGGCCTTCGGCGAGCAGTACTTC.

The CDR3 reads CAWRSRLYGYTF. CDR3 bases: TGTGCCTGGAGGAGCAGACTCTATGGCTACACCTTC. The rearrangement uses TRBV30 and TRBJ1-2; D is undetermined. The CDR3 has 12 residues. Trimming stripped 3 bases from V and 4 bases from J, with 9 bases between. Germline V gene sequence: CDR1 GTSNPN, CDR2 SVGIG (reference sequence).

The chain has TRBV19 and TRBJ2-2; D is perhaps TRBD1 (5 bases). Trimming left V 5 bases short and J 4 bases short, with 8 bases between. CDR1 and CDR2 (germline): LNHDA, SQIVND (reference sequence). The CDR3 is 13 amino acids. The CDR3 DNA sequence: TGTGCCAGTAGTCTGGGGCTCACCGGGGAGCTGTTTTTT. Translating it yields CASSLGLTGELFF.

This clone appeared a single time. The rearrangement links TRBV19 to TRBJ1-1, with TRBD1 as a possible D gene (6 bases). Trimming took 5 bases from V and 5 from J, leaving 15 bases between them. This CDR3 contains 14 residues. CDR1 is LNHDA and CDR2 is SQIVND in the germline V gene (reference sequence). The CDR3 DNA reads TGTGCCAGTAGTCCACGGGGGGCTGGGACTGAAGCTTTCTTT. Amino acids: CASSPRGAGTEAFF.

The genes are TRBV19 and TRBJ1-2; 8 bases match TRBD1. With 5 bases clipped from V and 8 bases from J, the junction kept 16 bases outside the gene matches. This CDR3 contains 16 residues. Germline V CDR1 and CDR2: LNHDA, SQIVND (reference sequence). CDR3 in amino acids: CASSPGQANANWGYTF. CDR3 DNA: TGTGCCAGTAGTCCGGGACAGGCCAACGCTAACTGGGGCTACACCTTC.

V is TRBV2 and J is TRBJ1-1; D perhaps matches TRBD1 (5 bases). Per germline, CDR1 SNHLY and CDR2 FYNNEI. The CDR3 runs 14 residues. V was trimmed by 4 bases and J by 4 bases, leaving 13 bases between them. For the CDR3, the DNA is TGTGCCAGCAGTGCGGGGGGGGTGGGCACTGAAGCTTTCTTT. The encoded protein is CASSAGGVGTEAFF.

The chain uses TRBV28 and TRBJ2-2; D uncertain. The V end lost 2 bases, the J end lost 1 base, and 5 bases lay between the germline ends. The CDR3 runs 14 residues. CDR1 and CDR2 (germline): MDHEN, SYDVKM. The CDR3 DNA reads as TGTGCCAGCAGTTTAAGGAGGAACACCGGGGAGCTGTTTTTT. Translating it yields CASSLRRNTGELFF.

The CDR3 protein is CASSPDRMNTEAFF. The CDR3 coding sequence is TGTGCCAGCAGCCCTGACAGGATGAACACTGAAGCTTTCTTT. The genes are TRBV28 and TRBJ1-1, with D possibly being TRBD1 (6 bases). The V gene lost 6 bases and the J gene lost 0 bases, with 11 bases spanning the gap. CDR3 size: 14 residues. Germline-derived CDR1 and CDR2 are MDHEN and SYDVKM.

The V call is TRBV27, the J call TRBJ1-2; no definite D call. The V and J ends lost 6 bases and 7 bases respectively, with 15 bases between them. The CDR3 contains 13 residues. CDR1 is MNHEY, CDR2 SMNVEV, per germline (reference sequence). CDR3 nucleotide sequence: TGTGCCAGCAGCCTGTCGGGAAAGAGTGGCTACACCTTC. Protein product: CASSLSGKSGYTF.